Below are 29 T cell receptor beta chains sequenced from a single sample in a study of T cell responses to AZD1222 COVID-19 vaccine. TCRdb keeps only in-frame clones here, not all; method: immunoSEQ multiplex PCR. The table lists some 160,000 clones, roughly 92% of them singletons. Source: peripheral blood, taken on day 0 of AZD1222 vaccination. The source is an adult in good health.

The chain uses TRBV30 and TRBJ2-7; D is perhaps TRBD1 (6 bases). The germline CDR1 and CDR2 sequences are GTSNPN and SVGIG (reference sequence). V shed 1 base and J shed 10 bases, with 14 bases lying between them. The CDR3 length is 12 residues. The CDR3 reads CAWSAGTGHQYF. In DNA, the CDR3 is TGTGCCTGGAGTGCCGGGACGGGACACCAGTACTTC.

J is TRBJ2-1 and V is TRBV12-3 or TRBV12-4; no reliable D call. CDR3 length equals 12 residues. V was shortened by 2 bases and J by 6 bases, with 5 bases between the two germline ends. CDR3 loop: CASSLLSNEQFF. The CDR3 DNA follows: TGTGCCAGCAGTTTACTGTCCAATGAGCAGTTCTTC.

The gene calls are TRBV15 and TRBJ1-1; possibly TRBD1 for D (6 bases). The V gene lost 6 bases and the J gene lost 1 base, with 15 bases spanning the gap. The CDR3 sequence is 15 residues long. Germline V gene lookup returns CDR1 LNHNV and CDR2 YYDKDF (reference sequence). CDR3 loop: CATSRITGSNTEAFF. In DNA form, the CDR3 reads TGTGCCACCAGTAGAATTACAGGGTCGAACACTGAAGCTTTCTTT.

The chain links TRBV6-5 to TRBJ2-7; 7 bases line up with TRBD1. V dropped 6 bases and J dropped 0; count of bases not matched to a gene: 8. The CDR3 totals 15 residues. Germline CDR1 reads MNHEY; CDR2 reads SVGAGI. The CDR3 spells CASSPDRRSSYEQYF. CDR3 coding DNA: TGTGCCAGCAGCCCGGACAGGAGGAGCTCCTACGAGCAGTACTTC.

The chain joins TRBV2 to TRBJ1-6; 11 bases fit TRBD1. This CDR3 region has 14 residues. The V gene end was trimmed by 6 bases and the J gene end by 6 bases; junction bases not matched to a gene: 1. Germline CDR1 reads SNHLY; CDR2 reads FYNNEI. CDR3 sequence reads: CASRDRGLNSPLHF. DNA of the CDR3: TGTGCCAGCAGGGACAGGGGGCTTAATTCACCCCTCCACTTT.

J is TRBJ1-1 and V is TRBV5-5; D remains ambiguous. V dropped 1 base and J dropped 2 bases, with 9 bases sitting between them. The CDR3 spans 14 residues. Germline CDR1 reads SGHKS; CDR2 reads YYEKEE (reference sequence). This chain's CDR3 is CASSLKSINTEAFF. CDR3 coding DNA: TGTGCCAGCAGCTTGAAATCCATCAACACTGAAGCTTTCTTT.

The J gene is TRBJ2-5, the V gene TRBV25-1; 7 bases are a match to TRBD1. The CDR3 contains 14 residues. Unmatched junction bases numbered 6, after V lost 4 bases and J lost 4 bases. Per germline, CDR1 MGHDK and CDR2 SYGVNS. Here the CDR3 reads CASSARGRGETQYF. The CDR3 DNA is TGTGCCAGCAGTGCCAGGGGGAGAGGAGAGACCCAGTACTTC.

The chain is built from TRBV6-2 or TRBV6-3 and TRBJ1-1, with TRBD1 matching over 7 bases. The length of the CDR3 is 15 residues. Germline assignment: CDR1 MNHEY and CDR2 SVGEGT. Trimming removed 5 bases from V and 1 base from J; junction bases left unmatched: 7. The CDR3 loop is CASSKRTGGNTEAFF. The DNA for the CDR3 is TGTGCCAGCAGTAAACGGACAGGAGGGAACACTGAAGCTTTCTTT.

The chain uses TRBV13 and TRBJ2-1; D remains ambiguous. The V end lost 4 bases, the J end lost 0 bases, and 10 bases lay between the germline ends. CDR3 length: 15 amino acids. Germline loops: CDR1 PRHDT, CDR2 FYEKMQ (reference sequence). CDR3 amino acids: CASSSEKSSYNEQFF. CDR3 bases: TGTGCCAGCAGCTCTGAAAAAAGCTCCTACAATGAGCAGTTCTTC. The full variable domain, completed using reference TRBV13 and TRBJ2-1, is AAGVIQSPRHLIKEKRETATLKCYPIPRHDTVYWYQQGPGQDPQFLISFYEKMQSDKGSIPDRFSAQQFSDYHSELNMSSLELGDSALYFCASSSEKSSYNEQFFGPGTRLTVL.

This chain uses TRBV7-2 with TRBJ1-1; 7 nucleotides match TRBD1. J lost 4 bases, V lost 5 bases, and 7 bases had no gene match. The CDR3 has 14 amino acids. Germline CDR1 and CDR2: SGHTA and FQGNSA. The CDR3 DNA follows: TGTGCCAGCAGCGCACAGGGGAAGGGCACTGAAGCTTTCTTT. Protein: CASSAQGKGTEAFF.

CDR3 sequence: CASSPGGTLSTDTQYF. In DNA, the CDR3 is TGCGCCAGCAGCCCGGGAGGGACTCTTAGCACAGATACGCAGTATTTT. The chain has TRBV5-1 and TRBJ2-3; TRBD2 aligns across 8 bases. V was clipped by 4 bases and J by 0 bases; unmatched bases: 7. Germline CDR1 is SGHRS and CDR2 is YFSETQ. This CDR3 region has 16 residues. Variable domain in full (rest from reference TRBV5-1 and TRBJ2-3): KAGVTQTPRYLIKTRGQQVTLSCSPISGHRSVSWYQQTPGQGLQFLFEYFSETQRNKGNFPGRFSGRQFSNSRSEMNVSTLELGDSALYLCASSPGGTLSTDTQYFGPGTRLTVL.

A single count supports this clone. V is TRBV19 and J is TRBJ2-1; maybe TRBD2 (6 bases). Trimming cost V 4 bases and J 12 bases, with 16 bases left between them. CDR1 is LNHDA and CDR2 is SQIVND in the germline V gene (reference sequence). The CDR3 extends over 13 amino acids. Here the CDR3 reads CASSSAGSSLQFF. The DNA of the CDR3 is TGTGCCAGTAGTAGCGCGGGGTCTAGCCTGCAGTTCTTC.

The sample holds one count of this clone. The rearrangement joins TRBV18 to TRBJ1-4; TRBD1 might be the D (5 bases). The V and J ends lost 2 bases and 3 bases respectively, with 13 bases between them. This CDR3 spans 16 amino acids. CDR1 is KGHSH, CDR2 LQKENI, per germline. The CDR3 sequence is CASSPRIQGPNEKLFF. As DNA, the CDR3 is TGTGCCAGCTCACCAAGGATCCAGGGCCCTAATGAAAAACTGTTTTTT.

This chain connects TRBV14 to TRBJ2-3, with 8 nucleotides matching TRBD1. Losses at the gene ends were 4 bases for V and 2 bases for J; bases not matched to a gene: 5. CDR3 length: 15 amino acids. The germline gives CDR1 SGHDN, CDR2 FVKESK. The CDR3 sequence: CASSPRTGSTDTQYF. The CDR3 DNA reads TGTGCCAGCAGCCCCCGGACAGGGTCCACAGATACGCAGTATTTT.

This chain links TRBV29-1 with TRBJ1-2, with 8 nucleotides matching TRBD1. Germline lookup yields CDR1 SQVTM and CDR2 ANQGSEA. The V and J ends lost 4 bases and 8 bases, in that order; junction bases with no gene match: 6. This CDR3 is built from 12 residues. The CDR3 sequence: CSVVQGATGYTF. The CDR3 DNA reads TGCAGCGTTGTTCAGGGGGCGACAGGCTACACCTTC.

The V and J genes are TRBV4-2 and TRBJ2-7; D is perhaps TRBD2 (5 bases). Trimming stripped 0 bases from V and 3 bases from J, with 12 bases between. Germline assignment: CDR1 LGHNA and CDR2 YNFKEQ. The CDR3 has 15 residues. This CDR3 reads CASSQDPAALYEQYF. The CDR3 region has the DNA TGTGCCAGCAGCCAAGACCCAGCGGCCCTCTACGAGCAGTACTTC.

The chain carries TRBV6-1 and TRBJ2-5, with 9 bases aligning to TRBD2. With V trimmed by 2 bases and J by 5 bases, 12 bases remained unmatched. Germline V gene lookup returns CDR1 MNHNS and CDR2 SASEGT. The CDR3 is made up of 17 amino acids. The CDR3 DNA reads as TGTGCCAGCAGTGAACAGAAAGGGACTAGCAGAAGGGAGACCCAGTACTTC. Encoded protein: CASSEQKGTSRRETQYF.

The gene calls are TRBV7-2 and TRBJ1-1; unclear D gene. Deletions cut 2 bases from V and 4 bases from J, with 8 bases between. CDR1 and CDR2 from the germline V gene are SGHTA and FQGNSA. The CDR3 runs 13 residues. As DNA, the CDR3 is TGTGCCAGCAGCTTATTTCAGGCCACTGAAGCTTTCTTT. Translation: CASSLFQATEAFF.

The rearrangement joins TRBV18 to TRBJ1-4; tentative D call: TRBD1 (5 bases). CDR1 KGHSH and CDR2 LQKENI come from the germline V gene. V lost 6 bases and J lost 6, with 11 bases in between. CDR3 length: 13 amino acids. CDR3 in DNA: TGTGCCAGCTCGGGCAGGGTAGATGAAAAACTGTTTTTT. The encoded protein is CASSGRVDEKLFF.

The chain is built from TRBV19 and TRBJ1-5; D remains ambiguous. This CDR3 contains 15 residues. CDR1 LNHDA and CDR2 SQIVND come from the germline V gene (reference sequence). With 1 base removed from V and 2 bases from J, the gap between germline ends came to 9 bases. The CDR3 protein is CASSIVGYGNQPQHF. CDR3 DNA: TGTGCCAGTAGTATAGTAGGGTATGGCAATCAGCCCCAGCATTTT. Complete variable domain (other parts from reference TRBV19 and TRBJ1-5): DGGITQSPKYLFRKEGQNVTLSCEQNLNHDAMYWYRQDPGQGLRLIYYSQIVNDFQKGDIAEGYSVSREKKESFPLTVTSAQKNPTAFYLCASSIVGYGNQPQHFGDGTRLSIL.

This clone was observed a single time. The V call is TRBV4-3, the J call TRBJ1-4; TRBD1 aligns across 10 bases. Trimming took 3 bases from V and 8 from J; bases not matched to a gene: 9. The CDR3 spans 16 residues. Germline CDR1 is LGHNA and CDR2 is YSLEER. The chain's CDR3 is CASSHHVRDRGEKLFF. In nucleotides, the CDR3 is TGCGCCAGCAGCCATCACGTCCGGGACAGGGGCGAAAAACTGTTTTTT.

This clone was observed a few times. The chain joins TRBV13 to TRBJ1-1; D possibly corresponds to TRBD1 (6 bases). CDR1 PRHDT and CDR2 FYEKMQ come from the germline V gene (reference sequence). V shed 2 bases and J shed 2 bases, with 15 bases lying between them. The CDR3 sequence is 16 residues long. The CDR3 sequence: CASSLWGADRNTEAFF. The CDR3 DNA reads TGTGCCAGCAGCTTATGGGGGGCAGACAGAAACACTGAAGCTTTCTTT. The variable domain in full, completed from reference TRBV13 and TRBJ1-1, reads AAGVIQSPRHLIKEKRETATLKCYPIPRHDTVYWYQQGPGQDPQFLISFYEKMQSDKGSIPDRFSAQQFSDYHSELNMSSLELGDSALYFCASSLWGADRNTEAFFGQGTRLTVV.

The CDR3 loop reads CASRRQGEINYGYTF. The CDR3 region has the DNA TGTGCCAGCCGACGGCAGGGGGAAATCAACTATGGCTACACCTTC. This rearrangement joins TRBV6-5 to TRBJ1-2; 7 nucleotides agree with TRBD1. V dropped 8 bases and J dropped 2; count of bases not matched to a gene: 11. Per the germline V gene, CDR1 is MNHEY and CDR2 is SVGAGI. The CDR3 is 15 residues long.

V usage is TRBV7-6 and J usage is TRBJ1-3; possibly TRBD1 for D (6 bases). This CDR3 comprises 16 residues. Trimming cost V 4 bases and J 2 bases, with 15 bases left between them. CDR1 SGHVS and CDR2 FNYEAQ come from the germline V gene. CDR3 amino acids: CASSSGNRATGNTIYF. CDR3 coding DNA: TGTGCCAGCAGCTCTGGAAACAGGGCGACTGGAAACACCATATATTTT.

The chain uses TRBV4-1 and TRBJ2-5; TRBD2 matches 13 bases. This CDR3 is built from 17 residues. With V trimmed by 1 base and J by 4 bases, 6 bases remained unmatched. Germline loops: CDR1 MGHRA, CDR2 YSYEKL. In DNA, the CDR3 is TGCGCCAGCAGCCAAGCACTAGCGGGAGGGCCCGGAGAGACCCAGTACTTC. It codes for CASSQALAGGPGETQYF.

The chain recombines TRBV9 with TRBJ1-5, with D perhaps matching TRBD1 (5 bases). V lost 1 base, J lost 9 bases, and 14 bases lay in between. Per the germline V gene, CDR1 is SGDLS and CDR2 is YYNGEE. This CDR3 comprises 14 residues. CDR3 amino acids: CASSVTGQRGPQHF. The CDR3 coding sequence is TGTGCCAGCAGCGTAACAGGTCAACGGGGGCCCCAGCATTTT.

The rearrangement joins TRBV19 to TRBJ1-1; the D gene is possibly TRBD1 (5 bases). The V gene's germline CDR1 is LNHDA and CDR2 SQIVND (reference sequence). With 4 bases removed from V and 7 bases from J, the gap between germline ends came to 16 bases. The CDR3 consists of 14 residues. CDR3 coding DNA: TGTGCCAGTAGTAGCCTGGGGCCTGGGCTTGAAGCTTTCTTT. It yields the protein CASSSLGPGLEAFF.

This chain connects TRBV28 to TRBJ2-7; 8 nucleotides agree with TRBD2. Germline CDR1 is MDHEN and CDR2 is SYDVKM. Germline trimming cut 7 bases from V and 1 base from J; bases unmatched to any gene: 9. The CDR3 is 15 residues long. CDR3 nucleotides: TGTGCCAGCACTGCCGAGGGCGGGGGGTCCTACGAGCAGTACTTC. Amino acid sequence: CASTAEGGGSYEQYF.

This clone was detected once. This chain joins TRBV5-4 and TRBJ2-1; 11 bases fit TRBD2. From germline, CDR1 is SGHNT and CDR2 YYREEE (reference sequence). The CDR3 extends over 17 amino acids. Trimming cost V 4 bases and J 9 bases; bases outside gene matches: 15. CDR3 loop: CASSLGTSGTNRSEQFF. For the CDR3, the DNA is TGTGCCAGCAGCCTCGGGACTAGCGGTACTAATCGCAGTGAGCAGTTCTTC. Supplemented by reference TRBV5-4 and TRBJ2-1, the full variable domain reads ETGVTQSPTHLIKTRGQQVTLRCSSQSGHNTVSWYQQALGQGPQFIFQYYREEENGRGNFPPRFSGLQFPNYSSELNVNALELDDSALYLCASSLGTSGTNRSEQFFGPGTRLTVL.